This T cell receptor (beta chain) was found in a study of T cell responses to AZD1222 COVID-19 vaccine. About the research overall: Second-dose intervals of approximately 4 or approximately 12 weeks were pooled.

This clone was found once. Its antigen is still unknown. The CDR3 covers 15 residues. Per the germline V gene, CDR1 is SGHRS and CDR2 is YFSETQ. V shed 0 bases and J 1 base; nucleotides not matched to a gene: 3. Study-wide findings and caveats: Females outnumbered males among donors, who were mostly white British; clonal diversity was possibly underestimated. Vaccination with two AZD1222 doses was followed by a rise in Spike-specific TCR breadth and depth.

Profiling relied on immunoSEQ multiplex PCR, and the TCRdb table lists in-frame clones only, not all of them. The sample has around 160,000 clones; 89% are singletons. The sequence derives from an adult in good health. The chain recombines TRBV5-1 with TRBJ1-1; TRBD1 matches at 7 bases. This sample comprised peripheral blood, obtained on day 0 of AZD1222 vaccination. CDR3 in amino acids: CASSLGRTGNTEAFF. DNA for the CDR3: TGCGCCAGCAGCTTGGGGAGGACAGGGAACACTGAAGCTTTCTTT. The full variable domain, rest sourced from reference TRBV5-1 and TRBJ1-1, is KAGVTQTPRYLIKTRGQQVTLSCSPISGHRSVSWYQQTPGQGLQFLFEYFSETQRNKGNFPGRFSGRQFSNSRSEMNVSTLELGDSALYLCASSLGRTGNTEAFFGQGTRLTVV.